These 4 T cell receptor beta chains originate from one sample sequenced in a study of T-cell memory formation after mild COVID-19. TCRdb passed the 5' RACE reads through MiXCR, listing each CDR3 protein once. The sample has 550,000 to 700,000 distinct CDR3 sequences; under 20% are singletons. The sequenced material came from PBMCs or a T cell subset sorted from them (not recorded which). Receptor source: an adult woman who had mild COVID-19 (a few samples of this study predate the infection). Cell type and time point are not known.

The chain joins TRBV24-1 to TRBJ2-1, with D possibly TRBD2 on 6 matching bases. Trimming stripped 5 bases from V and 3 bases from J, with 16 bases between. CDR3 length: 16 residues. Per the germline V gene, CDR1 is KGHDR and CDR2 is SFDVKD. The CDR3 loop is CATSARGSGLYNEQFF. The CDR3 DNA sequence: TGTGCCACCAGTGCCAGAGGATCGGGACTCTACAATGAGCAGTTCTTC.

The chain joins TRBV24-1 to TRBJ1-5, with unresolved D. Trimming removed 4 bases at V and 3 bases at J, with 3 bases between. This CDR3 is 12 amino acids long. Per the germline V gene, CDR1 is KGHDR and CDR2 is SFDVKD. The CDR3 coding sequence is TGTGCCACCAGTGAGTTCAATCAGCCCCAGCATTTT. Translating it yields CATSEFNQPQHF.

This chain links TRBV5-1 with TRBJ1-5; D gene uncertain. The V gene's germline CDR1 is SGHRS and CDR2 YFSETQ. The CDR3 runs 14 residues. V shed 3 bases and J shed 0 bases, with 7 bases lying between them. The CDR3 coding sequence is TGCGCCAGCAGCTACGACCCTAGCAATCAGCCCCAGCATTTT. Translating it yields CASSYDPSNQPQHF.

The chain joins TRBV6-2 or TRBV6-3 to TRBJ1-3; 7 bases line up with TRBD1. The CDR3 runs to 18 residues. Per the germline V gene, CDR1 is MNHEY and CDR2 is SVGEGT. With V trimmed by 2 bases and J by 2 bases, 12 bases remained unmatched. The CDR3 here is CASSYRPPGQVAGNTIYF. In DNA form, the CDR3 reads TGTGCCAGCAGTTACCGACCTCCAGGACAGGTAGCTGGAAACACCATATATTTT.